This T cell receptor beta chain was sequenced for a study of cytomegalovirus exposure and HLA in healthy donors. Points on this clone: The antigen is not known.

PCR was performed using 60 Vbeta and 13 Jbeta primers. The data were produced by immunoSEQ multiplex PCR, yet TCRdb's version contains in-frame clones alone and is incomplete. Altogether 100,000 to 150,000 clones are present, 73% being singletons, with the ten largest covering around 5%. Study-wide findings and caveats: Relative to the roughly 640-donor mean, N-insertions were reportedly fewer in an Asian-associated ancestry cluster in a later analysis.

The source is a man between 60 and 70 years old in good health and CMV-seropositive. Source material: PBMCs.

For the CDR3, the DNA is TGTGCCAGCAGCCAGGGGCCCCTATTAAATGGCTACACCTTC. Translating gives CASSQGPLLNGYTF. The chain links TRBV5-6 to TRBJ1-2; possible D gene TRBD1, 6 bases. The CDR3 consists of 14 residues. From germline, CDR1 is SGHDT and CDR2 YYEEEE. Deletions cut 4 bases from V and 6 bases from J, with 16 bases between.